The 31 T cell receptor beta chains in this list originate from one sample, sequenced in a study of cytomegalovirus exposure and HLA in healthy donors. The table came from immunoSEQ multiplex PCR; TCRdb's copy has only in-frame clones and leaves some out. The table includes about 120,000 clones, roughly nine tenths detected once. The source material was PBMCs. These TCRs come from a young woman in good health and CMV-seronegative.

The rearrangement uses TRBV30 and TRBJ1-2; 8 bases agree with TRBD1. Trimming took 2 bases from V and 5 from J; bases not matched to a gene: 7. This CDR3 contains 14 residues. The germline CDR1 and CDR2 sequences are GTSNPN and SVGIG (reference sequence). This CDR3 is CAWSLDRVYYGYTF. The CDR3 region has the DNA TGTGCCTGGAGTCTGGACAGGGTCTATTATGGCTACACCTTC.

This rearrangement joins TRBV30 to TRBJ2-3; D perhaps matches TRBD2 (6 bases). This CDR3 is built from 19 residues. CDR1 is GTSNPN and CDR2 is SVGIG in the germline V gene (reference sequence). Trimming pared 6 bases from V and 0 bases from J, leaving 28 bases between. CDR3 in amino acids: CACQKGLVEKRGSTDTQYF. The CDR3, as DNA: TGTGCCTGTCAAAAGGGACTGGTCGAGAAGCGAGGTAGCACAGATACGCAGTATTTT.

This rearrangement joins TRBV11-2 to TRBJ2-7, with 8 bases aligning to TRBD2. Germline V CDR1 and CDR2: SGHAT, FQNNGV. V trimming: 5 bases; J trimming: 7 bases; junction bases outside the gene matches: 16. The CDR3 spans 16 residues. CDR3 region: CASSTRHGGAGMEQYV. CDR3 DNA sequence: TGTGCCAGCAGCACAAGACACGGGGGGGCGGGGATGGAGCAGTACGTC.

The chain links TRBV10-3 to TRBJ2-2; 7 nucleotides match TRBD2. V lost 4 bases to trimming and J lost 9 bases; unmatched junction nucleotides: 5. This CDR3 is 13 amino acids long. CDR1 and CDR2 (germline): ENHRY, SYGVKD. CDR3 residues: CAISGEGNRELFF. The DNA for the CDR3 is TGTGCCATCAGTGGGGAGGGGAACCGGGAGCTGTTTTTT.

This chain links TRBV11-2 with TRBJ2-2, with D perhaps TRBD1 (5 bases). The CDR3 runs 17 residues. The V gene's germline CDR1 is SGHAT and CDR2 FQNNGV. V lost 6 bases and J lost 6, with 23 bases in between. In DNA, the CDR3 is TGTGCCAGCAGGCCATTAAAGGTTAGGGGAAAAGCCGGGGAGCTGTTTTTT. Amino acids: CASRPLKVRGKAGELFF.

This clone was recorded once. The chain has TRBV19 and TRBJ2-3; D is uncertain. Germline values: CDR1 LNHDA, CDR2 SQIVND (reference sequence). This CDR3 is 11 amino acids long. Trimming stripped 7 bases from V and 0 bases from J, with 2 bases between. CDR3: CASTSTDTQYF. The CDR3 DNA reads TGTGCCAGTACAAGCACAGATACGCAGTATTTT.

This clone was seen a handful of times. This chain connects TRBV7-2 to TRBJ1-5, with 9 bases that match TRBD1. Germline V gives CDR1 SGHTA, CDR2 FQGNSA. This CDR3 is built from 14 residues. The J segment lost 4 bases and the V segment lost 8 bases, leaving 6 bases of the junction unmatched. The CDR3 is CASASGQGNQPQHF. The CDR3 bases are TGTGCCAGCGCCTCGGGACAGGGTAATCAGCCCCAGCATTTT.

The V gene is TRBV18, the J gene TRBJ2-7; weak D call: TRBD2 (5 bases). Looked up from germline, CDR1 is KGHSH and CDR2 is LQKENI. CDR3 length equals 15 residues. V was clipped by 3 bases and J by 3 bases, with 15 bases between them. The CDR3 sequence is CASSPQGPAGYEQYV. In DNA form, the CDR3 reads TGTGCCAGCTCACCCCAAGGCCCCGCGGGCTACGAGCAGTACGTC.

The chain couples TRBV28 to TRBJ2-1, with a tentative D call TRBD2 (6 bases). Germline V lookup: CDR1 MDHEN, CDR2 SYDVKM. Trimming stripped 5 bases from V and 6 bases from J, with 20 bases between. CDR3 length: 16 amino acids. The DNA of the CDR3 is TGTGCCAGCAGTCCCTATTTGGGACTGAAGGTCAATGAGCAGTTCTTC. Translating it yields CASSPYLGLKVNEQFF.

The V gene is TRBV7-9, the J gene TRBJ2-7, with no clear D. Germline CDR1 is SEHNR and CDR2 is FQNEAQ (reference sequence). V lost 1 base and J 2 bases, leaving 9 bases between the germline ends. The CDR3 is 14 residues long. In DNA, the CDR3 is TGTGCCAGCAGCTTAGTCCAACAGCCCTACGAGCAGTACTTC. Translating it yields CASSLVQQPYEQYF.

This rearrangement joins TRBV6-1 to TRBJ1-1; no reliable D call. Germline CDR1 MNHNS, CDR2 SASEGT. The CDR3 covers 13 residues. V lost 10 bases and J 0 bases, leaving 12 bases between the germline ends. Here the CDR3 reads CATCREVNTEAFF. Here the CDR3 DNA reads TGTGCCACCTGCCGGGAGGTGAACACTGAAGCTTTCTTT.

CDR3 DNA: TGTGCCAGCAGCTTAGCGCAGGGAAACTATGGCTACACCTTC. Translation gives CASSLAQGNYGYTF. The chain employs TRBV7-8 and TRBJ1-2, with TRBD1 as a possible D gene (5 bases). The CDR3 has 14 residues. CDR1 SGHVS and CDR2 FQNEAQ come from the germline V gene. Deletions cut 0 bases from V and 2 bases from J, with 7 bases between.

The rearrangement uses TRBV6-5 and TRBJ1-4; no firm D call. Trimming removed 0 bases from V and 7 bases from J, with 3 bases in between. This CDR3 region has 12 residues. Germline V gene data show CDR1 as MNHEY and CDR2 as SVGAGI. The CDR3 sequence: CASSYSREKLFF. The CDR3 nucleotides read TGTGCCAGCAGTTACTCGCGTGAAAAACTGTTTTTT.

The rearrangement uses TRBV6-4 and TRBJ2-2; 10 bases fit TRBD2. The J segment lost 4 bases and the V segment lost 2 bases, leaving 4 bases of the junction unmatched. Germline V gene data show CDR1 as MRHNA and CDR2 as SNTAGT. The CDR3 is 16 residues long. The CDR3 region is CASSDRAGGPTGELFF. CDR3 DNA sequence: TGTGCCAGCAGTGACCGAGCGGGGGGGCCCACCGGGGAGCTGTTTTTT.

The sample holds one count of this clone. This chain uses TRBV9 with TRBJ1-3; TRBD1 matches at 7 bases. Germline CDR1 reads SGDLS; CDR2 reads YYNGEE. This CDR3 has 16 amino acids. V lost 5 bases to trimming and J lost 0 bases; unmatched junction nucleotides: 8. CDR3 protein: CASSSTGSSSGNTIYF. CDR3 nucleotides: TGTGCCAGCAGTTCGACAGGGAGCTCCTCTGGAAACACCATATATTTT.

The chain joins TRBV18 to TRBJ2-5, with 8 bases that match TRBD2. CDR1 is KGHSH and CDR2 is LQKENI in the germline V gene. V lost 4 bases to trimming and J lost 5 bases; unmatched junction nucleotides: 6. The CDR3 extends over 14 amino acids. The CDR3 spells CASSQGTSRETQYF. The CDR3 DNA reads TGTGCCAGCTCACAGGGGACTAGTCGCGAGACCCAGTACTTC.

The chain links TRBV7-9 to TRBJ2-7; tentative D call: TRBD2 (5 bases). CDR3 length equals 14 residues. Trimming left V 3 bases short and J 1 base short, with 10 bases between. In germline, CDR1 is SEHNR, CDR2 FQNEAQ (reference sequence). This chain's CDR3 is CASSFNSASYEQYF. CDR3 sequence (DNA): TGTGCCAGCAGCTTCAATAGCGCATCCTACGAGCAGTACTTC.

The rearrangement joins TRBV28 to TRBJ1-1; D perhaps matches TRBD1 (6 bases). V dropped 7 bases and J dropped 1 base, with 13 bases sitting between them. This CDR3 region has 14 residues. Germline CDR1 MDHEN, CDR2 SYDVKM. The DNA of the CDR3 is TGTGCCAGCATCACCTTACAGGGGAACACTGAAGCTTTCTTT. Its protein is CASITLQGNTEAFF.

V usage is TRBV6-1 and J usage is TRBJ1-2, with D possibly matching TRBD1 (6 bases). The V gene lost 8 bases and the J gene lost 1 base, with 17 bases spanning the gap. CDR3 size: 15 residues. CDR1 and CDR2 from the germline V gene are MNHNS and SASEGT. CDR3 in amino acids: CASSGGEGVNYGYTF. CDR3 DNA: TGTGCCAGCTCAGGCGGCGAGGGGGTTAACTATGGCTACACCTTC.

The V call is TRBV5-1, the J call TRBJ2-5; 8 bases line up with TRBD2. V lost 5 bases and J lost 5; bases outside the gene matches: 8. The CDR3 has 14 amino acids. In germline, CDR1 is SGHRS, CDR2 YFSETQ. This CDR3 reads CASSSPGGAETQYF. The CDR3, as DNA: TGCGCCAGCAGTTCCCCCGGGGGGGCCGAGACCCAGTACTTC.

This clone occurred a few times. The DNA of the CDR3 is TGTGCCAGCAGCTACACAGACTACGAGCAGTACGTC. Amino acid sequence: CASSYTDYEQYV. The chain links TRBV2 to TRBJ2-7; D unresolved. Trimming took off 6 bases at V and 3 bases at J, with 9 bases between the two ends. This CDR3 is built from 12 residues. Germline CDR1 is SNHLY and CDR2 is FYNNEI.

Of note for this clone: One junction end disagrees with the germline gene, perhaps due to a read error. J is TRBJ2-3 and V is TRBV9; D is possibly TRBD2 (5 bases). Germline loops: CDR1 SGDLS, CDR2 YYNGEE. The CDR3 consists of 14 residues. As DNA, the CDR3 is TGTGCCAGCAGCGTCGCGTCTAGCACAGATACACAGTATTTT. It yields the protein CASSVASSTDTQYF. The full variable domain, with the rest looked up from reference TRBV9 and TRBJ2-3, is DSGVTQTPKHLITATGQRVTLRCSPRSGDLSVYWYQQSLDQGLQFLIQYYNGEERAKGNILERFSAQQFPDLHSELNLSSLELGDSALYFCASSVASSTDTQYFGPGTRLTVL.

The rearrangement joins TRBV13 to TRBJ1-2; TRBD1 aligns across 9 bases. V lost 5 bases and J lost 8; bases outside the gene matches: 12. Germline CDR1 reads PRHDT; CDR2 reads FYEKMQ (reference sequence). The CDR3 sequence is 15 residues long. CDR3 residues: CASSHTGQGAFGYTF. In DNA form, the CDR3 reads TGTGCCAGCAGCCACACGGGACAGGGCGCTTTCGGCTACACCTTC.

The chain couples TRBV6-5 to TRBJ1-1; D unclear. Germline V gene data show CDR1 as MNHEY and CDR2 as SVGAGI. This CDR3 contains 16 residues. Deletions cut 4 bases from V and 0 bases from J, with 15 bases between. The CDR3 is CASSSPTSRLNTEAFF. The CDR3 bases are TGTGCCAGCAGTTCCCCCACCAGCAGGCTGAACACTGAAGCTTTCTTT.

The CDR3, as DNA: TGTGCCAGTCGGGACAGAAATTACGAGCAGTACGTC. Translating it yields CASRDRNYEQYV. This sequence joins TRBV6-6 and TRBJ2-7, with 7 bases aligning to TRBD1. V dropped 9 bases and J dropped 4; count of bases not matched to a gene: 6. CDR1 and CDR2 from the germline V gene are MNHNY and SVGAGI (reference sequence). The CDR3 contains 12 residues.

This chain connects TRBV5-4 to TRBJ2-5; 8 bases are a match to TRBD2. The V segment lost 2 bases and the J segment 5 bases; nucleotides outside the gene matches: 2. Germline V CDR1 and CDR2: SGHNT, YYREEE (reference sequence). CDR3 length: 13 residues. This chain's CDR3 is CASSFSSGETQYF. The CDR3 DNA is TGTGCCAGCAGCTTTTCTAGCGGGGAGACCCAGTACTTC.

V and J are TRBV30 and TRBJ1-4; tentatively, D is TRBD1 (6 bases). Germline V gene sequence: CDR1 GTSNPN, CDR2 SVGIG (reference sequence). This CDR3 has 14 residues. V was cut by 2 bases and J by 5 bases, with 12 bases left in between. The CDR3 DNA reads as TGTGCCTGGAGTACGGGACACTCAAATGAAAAACTGTTTTTT. Residues: CAWSTGHSNEKLFF. Full variable domain (rest looked up from reference TRBV30 and TRBJ1-4): SQTIHQWPATLVQPVGSPLSLECTVEGTSNPNLYWYRQAAGRGLQLLFYSVGIGQISSEVPQNLSASRPQDRQFILSSKKLLLSDSGFYLCAWSTGHSNEKLFFGSGTQLSVL.

The CDR3, as DNA: TGTGCCAGCAGCACAAACGCTCCGGACTACCGCTCCTACGAGCAGTACGTC. This translates into CASSTNAPDYRSYEQYV. The chain uses TRBV11-3 and TRBJ2-7, with a weak D call TRBD2 (6 bases). This CDR3 region has 17 residues. V lost 5 bases and J 0 bases, leaving 20 bases between the germline ends. Germline V CDR1 and CDR2: SGHNT, YENEEA.

V usage is TRBV28 and J usage is TRBJ2-7; D possibly corresponds to TRBD2 (6 bases). Trimming shortened V by 8 bases and J by 0 bases, and 8 bases separated the two germline ends. CDR1 and CDR2 from the germline V gene are MDHEN and SYDVKM. The CDR3 has 12 amino acids. DNA of the CDR3: TGTGCCAGCGCTAGCGACTCCTACGAGCAGTACTTC. Translating gives CASASDSYEQYF.

CDR3 coding DNA: TGTGCCAGCAGTTTCCGACTAGACAGCATCTACGAGCAGTACTTC. Translation gives CASSFRLDSIYEQYF. This chain connects TRBV28 to TRBJ2-7, with D possibly TRBD2 on 6 matching bases. CDR3 size: 15 residues. The germline V gene encodes CDR1 MDHEN and CDR2 SYDVKM. V was cut by 3 bases and J by 3 bases, with 15 bases left in between.

The chain couples TRBV27 to TRBJ2-3; the match to TRBD2 covers 11 bases. CDR3 length: 14 amino acids. Germline CDR1 and CDR2: MNHEY and SMNVEV (reference sequence). V lost 8 bases, J lost 2 bases, and 3 bases stayed unmatched. The CDR3 bases are TGTGCCAGCGCGGGACTAGCGGCCACAGATACGCAGTATTTT. Protein sequence: CASAGLAATDTQYF.